The entry below describes one T cell receptor beta chain. Its recognized antigen is unknown. Per-base quality was not reported, and no clone a single base away is much larger than it. CDR1 and CDR2 are read off the germline V gene as SGHDT and YYEEEE. Spanning cysteine to phenylalanine, the CDR3 consists of 15 amino acids. Only the CDR3 portion is preserved as DNA: 45 bases, with reading frame beginning at the first base. The junction shows trimming of 0 bases on V and 4 bases on J, plus 11 bases between the germline ends. This record comes from a study of a mutant IDH1 vaccine in newly diagnosed glioma (dated by TCRdb to the early 2020s). Turning to the overall study: Across visits V03 through V10, patients got a total of eight vaccinations, given in weeks 1, 3, 5, 7, 11, 15, 19 and 23. In the chemotherapy-containing groups, vaccination started alongside temozolomide cycles, whereas in patients who had radiotherapy alone it started 4-6 weeks after radiotherapy. Of the 30 or so patients who were treated, about 60% were male and roughly 40% were female, and the mean age was about 37 years. Prior to enrollment, patients had been given standard therapy consisting of radiotherapy alone, temozolomide alone, or radiochemotherapy with temozolomide, with the combination given to most patients. Six visits were used for peripheral blood collection: V03 (baseline), V05, V07, V10, V12 and V13. For exploratory analyses, longitudinal TCRB deep sequencing was carried out in 25 treated patients wherever samples were available.

Library prep was done by the immunoSEQ multiplex PCR assay. Rearranged TCR beta chain sequences were amplified using the hsTCRB Kit according to the manufacturer's protocol. An Illumina MiSeq was used to sequence the TCRB libraries. In the paper's pipeline: Demultiplexing, trimming and gene mapping were performed with the kit vendor's proprietary platform. Not all clones reach the TCRdb copy of this immuneACCESS table, which keeps in-frame sequences only. Checked studies attribute under half of the gap to unresolved V genes and leave the rest unexplained. Clonal size and the V and J genes are those of that table, whereas D and trimming came from the DNA. The sample records some 40,000 clones, about four fifths of which are singletons. Approximately 15% of the sample comes from the top ten. General study outcomes and caveats: The authors noted that analyses of patient blood samples could not be reproduced because of sample limitations. Across multiple MHC alleles, vaccine-induced immune responses were seen in around 93% of patients. Selection of PBMC samples for TCRB deep sequencing was based on availability. No apparent relationship was observed between pseudoprogression and alterations in the top peripheral T cell clonotypes detected by TCRB sequencing.

Per the publication, the time point label means: week 11, during vaccination. Each vaccine dose was 300 ug of a 20-mer mutant IDH1 peptide in Montanide, given subcutaneously with topical imiquimod. Newly diagnosed WHO grade 3 or 4 IDH1-mutant astrocytomas showing loss of nuclear ATRX were present in the donors. The samples were drawn from NOA16, a multicentre, single-arm, open-label phase I trial in Germany that tested a mutant IDH1 peptide vaccine in humans for the first time. Genomic DNA for TCRB sequencing was extracted from EDTA blood using the DNeasy Blood and Tissue Kit. The receptor chain draws on TRBV5-6 and TRBJ1-5; the D region possibly corresponds to TRBD1 (6 bases align). Sequenced here: peripheral blood mononuclear cells (PBMCs), sampled from a glioma patient whose treatment included an IDH1 peptide vaccine. The TCR sequence derives from a woman between 25 and 40 years old with glioma. Some clones in this sample may be carry-over from other donors' samples. The CDR3 loop reads CASSLAGEGNQPQHF. The sequenced DNA: TGTGCCAGCAGCTTGGCAGGGGAAGGAAATCAGCCCCAGCATTTT.